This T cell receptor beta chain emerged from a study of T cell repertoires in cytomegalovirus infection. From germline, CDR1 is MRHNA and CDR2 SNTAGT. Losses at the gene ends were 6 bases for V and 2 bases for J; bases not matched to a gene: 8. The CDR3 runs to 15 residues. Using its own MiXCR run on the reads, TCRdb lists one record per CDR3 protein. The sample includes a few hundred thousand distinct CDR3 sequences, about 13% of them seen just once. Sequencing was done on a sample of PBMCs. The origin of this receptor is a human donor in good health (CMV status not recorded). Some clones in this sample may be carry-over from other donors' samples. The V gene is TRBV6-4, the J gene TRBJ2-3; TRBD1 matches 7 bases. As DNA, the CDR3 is TGTGCCAGCAGCTTTCGACAGGGCCCCACAGATACGCAGTATTTT. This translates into CASSFRQGPTDTQYF.